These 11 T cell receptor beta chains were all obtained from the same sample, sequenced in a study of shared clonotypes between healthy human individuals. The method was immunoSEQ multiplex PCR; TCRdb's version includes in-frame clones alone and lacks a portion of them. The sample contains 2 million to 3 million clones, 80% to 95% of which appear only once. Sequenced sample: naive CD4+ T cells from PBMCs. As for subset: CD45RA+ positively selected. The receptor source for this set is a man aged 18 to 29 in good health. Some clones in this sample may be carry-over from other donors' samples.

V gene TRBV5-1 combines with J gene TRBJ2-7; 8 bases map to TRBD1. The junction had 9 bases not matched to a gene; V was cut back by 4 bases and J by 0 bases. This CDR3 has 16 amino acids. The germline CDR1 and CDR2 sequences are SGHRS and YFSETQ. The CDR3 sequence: CASSLARTGTSYEQYF. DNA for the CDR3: TGCGCCAGCAGCCTCGCTCGGACAGGGACCTCCTACGAGCAGTACTTC. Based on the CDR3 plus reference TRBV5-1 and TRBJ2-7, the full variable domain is KAGVTQTPRYLIKTRGQQVTLSCSPISGHRSVSWYQQTPGQGLQFLFEYFSETQRNKGNFPGRFSGRQFSNSRSEMNVSTLELGDSALYLCASSLARTGTSYEQYFGPGTRLTVT.

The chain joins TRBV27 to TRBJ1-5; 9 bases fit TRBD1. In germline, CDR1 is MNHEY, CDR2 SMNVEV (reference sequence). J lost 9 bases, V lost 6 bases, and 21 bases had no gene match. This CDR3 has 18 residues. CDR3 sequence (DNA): TGTGCCAGCAGCTCGGGACAGGGTTGGGGGGGGGCATTATTGCCCCAGCATTTT. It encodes CASSSGQGWGGALLPQHF.

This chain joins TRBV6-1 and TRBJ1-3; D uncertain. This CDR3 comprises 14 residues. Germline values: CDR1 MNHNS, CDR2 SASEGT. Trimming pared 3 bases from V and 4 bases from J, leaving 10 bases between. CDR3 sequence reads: CASSDWAQGNTIYF. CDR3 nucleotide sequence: TGTGCCAGCAGTGATTGGGCGCAGGGAAACACCATATATTTT.

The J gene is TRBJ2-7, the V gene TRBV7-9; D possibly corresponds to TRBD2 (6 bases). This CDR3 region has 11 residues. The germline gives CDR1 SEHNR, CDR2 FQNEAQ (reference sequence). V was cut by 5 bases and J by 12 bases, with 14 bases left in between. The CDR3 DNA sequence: TGTGCCAGCAGCCCGGGGGAAGATCTGTACTTC. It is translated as CASSPGEDLYF.

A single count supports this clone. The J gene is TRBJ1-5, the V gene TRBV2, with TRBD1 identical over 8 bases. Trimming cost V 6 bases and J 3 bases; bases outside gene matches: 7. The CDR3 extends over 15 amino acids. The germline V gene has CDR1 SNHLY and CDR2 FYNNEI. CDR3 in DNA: TGTGCCAGCAGCTTCCAGGGGGCCTACAATCAGCCCCAGCATTTT. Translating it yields CASSFQGAYNQPQHF.

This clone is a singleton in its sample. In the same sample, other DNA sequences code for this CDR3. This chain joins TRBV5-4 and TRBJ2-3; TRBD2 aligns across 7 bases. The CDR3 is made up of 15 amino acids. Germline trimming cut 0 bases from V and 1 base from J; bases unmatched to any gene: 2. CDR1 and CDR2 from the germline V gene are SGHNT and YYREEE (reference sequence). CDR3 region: CASSLGGGRTDTQYF. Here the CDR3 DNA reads TGTGCCAGCAGCTTGGGGGGGGGACGCACAGATACGCAGTATTTT.

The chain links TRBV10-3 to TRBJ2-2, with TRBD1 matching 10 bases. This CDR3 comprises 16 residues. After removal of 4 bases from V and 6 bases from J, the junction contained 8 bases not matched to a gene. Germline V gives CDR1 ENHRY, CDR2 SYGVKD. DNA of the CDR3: TGTGCCATCAGTGCCACCGGGACAGGGGATTCCGGGGAGCTGTTTTTT. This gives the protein CAISATGTGDSGELFF.

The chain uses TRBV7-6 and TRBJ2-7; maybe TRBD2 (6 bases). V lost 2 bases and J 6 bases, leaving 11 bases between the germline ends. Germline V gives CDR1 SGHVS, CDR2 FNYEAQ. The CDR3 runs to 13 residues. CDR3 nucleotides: TGTGCCAGCAGCTTACCGACTAGTGGCGAGCAGTACTTC. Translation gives CASSLPTSGEQYF.

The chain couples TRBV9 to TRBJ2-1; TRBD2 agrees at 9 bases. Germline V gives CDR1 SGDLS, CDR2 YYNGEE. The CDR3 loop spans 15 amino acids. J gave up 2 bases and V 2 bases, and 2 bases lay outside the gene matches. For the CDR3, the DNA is TGTGCCAGCAGCGTTCGACTAGCGGCCTACAATGAGCAGTTCTTC. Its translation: CASSVRLAAYNEQFF.

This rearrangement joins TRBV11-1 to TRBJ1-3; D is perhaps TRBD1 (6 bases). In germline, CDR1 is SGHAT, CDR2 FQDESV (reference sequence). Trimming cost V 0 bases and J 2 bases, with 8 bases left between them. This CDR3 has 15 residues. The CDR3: CASSLAGQPGNTIYF. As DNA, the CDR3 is TGTGCCAGCAGCTTAGCCGGACAGCCTGGAAACACCATATATTTT. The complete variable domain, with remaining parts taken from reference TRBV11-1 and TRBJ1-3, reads EAEVAQSPRYKITEKSQAVAFWCDPISGHATLYWYRQILGQGPELLVQFQDESVVDDSQLPKDRFSAERLKGVDSTLKIQPAELGDSAMYLCASSLAGQPGNTIYFGEGSWLTVV.

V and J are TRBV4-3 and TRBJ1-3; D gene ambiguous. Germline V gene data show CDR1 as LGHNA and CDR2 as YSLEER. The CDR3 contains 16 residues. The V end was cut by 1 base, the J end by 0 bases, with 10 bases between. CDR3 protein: CASSQAPGGSGNTIYF. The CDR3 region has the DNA TGCGCCAGCAGCCAAGCCCCGGGCGGCTCTGGAAACACCATATATTTT.